This T cell receptor beta chain was captured in a study of cytomegalovirus exposure and HLA in healthy donors. Germline CDR1 and CDR2: SGHRS and YFSETQ. The CDR3 totals 14 residues. With 2 bases removed from V and 4 bases from J, the gap between germline ends came to 13 bases. Primers: 60 Vbeta forward and 13 Jbeta reverse. Some clones are missing from TCRdb's copy, which holds only in-frame ones; the method was immunoSEQ multiplex PCR. The sample data list 100,000 to 150,000 clones. Sample: PBMCs. This receptor was taken from a man aged 30 to 45 in good health and CMV-seronegative. The chain carries TRBV5-1 and TRBJ2-7, with D possibly TRBD2 on 7 matching bases. The CDR3 bases are TGCGCCAGCAGCTTCACAGGGACTACTTACGAGCAGTACTTC. Translated, it gives CASSFTGTTYEQYF.